The text below deals with one TCR beta chain. Its antigen is unknown. Only in-frame clones appear in the TCRdb table, and some are missing; sequencing was by immunoSEQ multiplex PCR. The sample has about 97,000 clones; 60% to 80% are singletons. The sample is drawn from a study of cytotoxic CD8 clonotypes in ibrutinib-treated CLL. For the study at large: Included were roughly ten relapsed/refractory and approximately 15 treatment-naive patients, of whom fewer than 18 were IGHV unmutated.

J gave up 1 base and V 3 bases, and 14 bases lay outside the gene matches. This CDR3 comprises 18 residues. Germline V gene sequence: CDR1 SQVTM, CDR2 ANQGSEA. Study conclusions and caveats: At the start, clonality exceeded age-matched healthy donors and followed circulating CD8+ T-cell counts.

The rearrangement joins TRBV29-1 to TRBJ2-2; TRBD1 aligns across 7 bases. The material sequenced was PBMCs, taken after 12 months of ibrutinib treatment. This clonotype was sampled from a human donor with chronic lymphocytic leukemia. CDR3 residues: CSVDRAKQGSRNTGELFF. CDR3 DNA: TGCAGCGTTGATAGGGCAAAACAGGGGAGTAGGAACACCGGGGAGCTGTTTTTT.